What follows are 21 T cell receptor beta chains derived from one specimen sequenced in a study of CXCR3-negative and CXCR3-positive naive CD8 T cells. Broader study findings: CXCR3-positive naive cells carried more hydrophobic TRB CDR3s than CXCR3-negative ones.

No antigens are known for them. UMI-tagged TRB cDNA libraries were built via 5' RACE. TCRdb re-called the 5' RACE reads; one entry per CDR3 protein, DNA not given. The sample holds around 84,000 distinct CDR3 sequences. The sample comprised naive CXCR3+ CD8+ T cells from blood. Noted subset: CD45RO-CCR7+CD27+CD95- naive CD8+ T cells expressing CXCR3 (TNR3+). These receptor sequences come from a human donor in good health. Some clones in this sample may be carry-over from other donors' samples.

This chain links TRBV25-1 with TRBJ2-1; as DNA is missing, the TRBD1 call by TCRdb cannot be tested. From germline, CDR1 is MGHDK and CDR2 SYGVNS. CDR3 length equals 13 residues. The CDR3 sequence: CASSVLSGNEQFF.

This chain's CDR3 is CASSFGDLSVYEQYF. This chain connects TRBV7-2 to TRBJ2-7; TCRdb selects TRBD1, and the lack of DNA leaves this call unchecked. Germline assignment: CDR1 SGHTA and CDR2 FQGNSA. CDR3 length equals 15 residues.

J is TRBJ2-7 and V is TRBV7-2; TCRdb's D call of TRBD2 is untestable without DNA. CDR1 and CDR2 (germline): SGHTA, FQGNSA. The CDR3 is 15 amino acids. The CDR3 is CASSLVSSGGAEQYF.

The genes are TRBV5-1 and TRBJ1-4. Germline V gives CDR1 SGHRS, CDR2 YFSETQ. The CDR3 spans 15 residues. CDR3 amino acids: CASSFTVSPTEKLFF.

The gene calls are TRBV29-1 and TRBJ2-1; the D gene TCRdb calls, TRBD1, cannot be checked with no DNA. The CDR3 runs 14 residues. Germline assignment: CDR1 SQVTM and CDR2 ANQGSEA. CDR3 protein: CSARGVISYNEQFF.

This sequence joins TRBV29-1 and TRBJ2-7; TCRdb returns TRBD1, unconfirmable since there is no DNA. Germline values: CDR1 SQVTM, CDR2 ANQGSEA. The CDR3 is made up of 13 amino acids. This CDR3 reads CSVRGTGAYEQYF.

This chain connects TRBV21-1 to TRBJ2-5; as DNA is missing, the TRBD2 call by TCRdb cannot be tested. TRBV21-1 is described as a pseudogene. There are 16 residues in the CDR3. The chain's CDR3 is CASSKGGAGSLETQYF.

The chain couples TRBV7-2 to TRBJ1-1; TCRdb names TRBD1, which stays unverified in the absence of DNA. Germline CDR1 reads SGHTA; CDR2 reads FQGNSA. The CDR3 is 12 amino acids. Here the CDR3 reads CAGSLGGSEAFF.

The chain links TRBV6-5 to TRBJ1-2; absent DNA, TCRdb's TRBD1 call cannot be checked. The V gene's germline CDR1 is MNHEY and CDR2 SVGAGI. CDR3 size: 14 residues. The CDR3: CASSSPGVGYGYTF.

The rearrangement joins TRBV6-1 to TRBJ2-3; with no DNA, the TCRdb D assignment of TRBD2 cannot be verified. CDR1 and CDR2 (germline): MNHNS, SASEGT. The CDR3 has 16 amino acids. The CDR3 spells CASRPGLAGLQDTQYF.

The J gene is TRBJ1-5, the V gene TRBV4-1. Germline assignment: CDR1 MGHRA and CDR2 YSYEKL. The CDR3 totals 16 residues. CDR3 protein: CASSQGHGDLNQPQHF.

The genes are TRBV28 and TRBJ2-1; the D call of TRBD2 rests on TCRdb alone, since no DNA is present to check it. Per germline, CDR1 MDHEN and CDR2 SYDVKM. This CDR3 has 16 amino acids. The CDR3 loop is CASSGWTSGSYNEQFF.

The chain carries TRBV9 and TRBJ1-5; the D gene TCRdb calls, TRBD1, cannot be checked with no DNA. CDR1 is SGDLS, CDR2 YYNGEE, per germline. The CDR3 runs 14 residues. The CDR3 protein is CASSGGQDGQPQHF.

V is TRBV5-1 and J is TRBJ2-3; TCRdb's D gene call, TRBD2, goes unchecked for lack of DNA. The CDR3 contains 15 residues. Germline V gene sequence: CDR1 SGHRS, CDR2 YFSETQ. CDR3: CASSLGTTSADTQYF.

This chain links TRBV29-1 with TRBJ1-2. The CDR3 extends over 14 amino acids. Germline V gives CDR1 SQVTM, CDR2 ANQGSEA. The CDR3 loop reads CSVDFQSPIEGYTF.

This chain joins TRBV6-4 and TRBJ2-3; absent DNA, TCRdb's TRBD2 call cannot be checked. CDR1 and CDR2 from the germline V gene are MRHNA and SNTAGT. This CDR3 spans 15 amino acids. The CDR3 sequence: CASSDSAGGPDTQYF.

The chain joins TRBV7-3 to TRBJ2-1; TCRdb's D call of TRBD2 is untestable without DNA. This CDR3 region has 13 residues. The germline V gene encodes CDR1 SGHTA and CDR2 FQGTGA. CDR3 protein: CASSYSGGYEQFF.

The chain's CDR3 is CASSPTEAWEQYF. The chain has TRBV5-5 and TRBJ2-7. The CDR3 has 13 residues. Germline CDR1 SGHKS, CDR2 YYEKEE (reference sequence).

The chain has TRBV3-1 and TRBJ2-3; with no DNA, the TCRdb D assignment of TRBD2 cannot be verified. The germline V gene has CDR1 LGHDT and CDR2 YNNKEL (reference sequence). The CDR3 has 17 residues. The CDR3 loop reads CASSPSLSGGGVDTQYF.

The chain is built from TRBV5-1 and TRBJ2-7; TCRdb designates TRBD1, a call that cannot be tested without DNA. The CDR3 consists of 14 residues. Germline V gene lookup returns CDR1 SGHRS and CDR2 YFSETQ. The CDR3 loop reads CASGDSNSRDEQYF. Supplemented by reference TRBV5-1 and TRBJ2-7, the full variable domain reads KAGVTQTPRYLIKTRGQQVTLSCSPISGHRSVSWYQQTPGQGLQFLFEYFSETQRNKGNFPGRFSGRQFSNSRSEMNVSTLELGDSALYLCASGDSNSRDEQYFGPGTRLTVT.

The genes are TRBV4-1 and TRBJ2-3. The CDR3 is 15 residues long. Germline V gene data show CDR1 as MGHRA and CDR2 as YSYEKL. CDR3 region: CASSQDQTSTDTQYF.